What follows are 21 T cell receptor beta chains derived from one specimen sequenced in a study of blood T cell repertoires in COVID-19 (dated by TCRdb to about 2020). Library generation was performed with the immunoSEQ multiplex PCR assay. In its TCRdb copy, this immuneACCESS table keeps in-frame sequences only and misses some clones. Where compared with another copy, unresolved V genes explain less than half of these, and the others have no known cause. This sample comprises about 98,000 clones, nearly 90% of them detected only once. Jointly, the top ten make up 4% to 5.5% of the sample. Material: peripheral blood. The receptors were sampled from a man aged 65 to 79 with acute or convalescent COVID-19.

The chain has TRBV9 and TRBJ2-7, with unresolved D. The CDR3 contains 14 residues. Trimming left V 0 bases short and J 2 bases short, with 9 bases between. Germline V gene sequence: CDR1 SGDLS, CDR2 YYNGEE. The CDR3 coding sequence is TGTGCCAGCAGCGTAGGAGACTCGCCCTACGAGCAGTACTTC. Amino acid sequence: CASSVGDSPYEQYF.

The chain carries TRBV5-1 and TRBJ2-5; unclear D gene. The germline gives CDR1 SGHRS, CDR2 YFSETQ. This CDR3 has 14 amino acids. V dropped 0 bases and J dropped 2 bases, with 8 bases sitting between them. DNA for the CDR3: TGCGCCAGCAGCTTGGCCGTCAGTCAAGAGACCCAGTACTTC. This translates into CASSLAVSQETQYF. The variable domain in full, completed from reference TRBV5-1 and TRBJ2-5, reads KAGVTQTPRYLIKTRGQQVTLSCSPISGHRSVSWYQQTPGQGLQFLFEYFSETQRNKGNFPGRFSGRQFSNSRSEMNVSTLELGDSALYLCASSLAVSQETQYFGPGTRLLVL.

This clone was seen a single time. The genes are TRBV29-1 and TRBJ1-1; weak D call: TRBD1 (5 bases). The CDR3 extends over 11 amino acids. Germline V gene data show CDR1 as SQVTM and CDR2 as ANQGSEA. The V gene lost 7 bases and the J gene lost 4 bases, with 10 bases spanning the gap. In DNA, the CDR3 is TGCAGCGCTACGGGGGGCACTGAAGCTTTCTTT. Its protein product is CSATGGTEAFF.

The chain links TRBV5-1 to TRBJ1-1, with TRBD1 identical over 7 bases. V lost 2 bases and J lost 1; bases outside the gene matches: 5. The CDR3 loop spans 15 amino acids. Germline CDR1 reads SGHRS; CDR2 reads YFSETQ. Written as DNA, the CDR3 is TGCGCCAGCAGCTTAACAGGGGACCCGAACACTGAAGCTTTCTTT. Its translation is CASSLTGDPNTEAFF. The full variable domain, rest sourced from reference TRBV5-1 and TRBJ1-1, is KAGVTQTPRYLIKTRGQQVTLSCSPISGHRSVSWYQQTPGQGLQFLFEYFSETQRNKGNFPGRFSGRQFSNSRSEMNVSTLELGDSALYLCASSLTGDPNTEAFFGQGTRLTVV.

The chain recombines TRBV28 with TRBJ1-1; D is perhaps TRBD1 (6 bases). CDR3 length equals 14 residues. Germline V gene data show CDR1 as MDHEN and CDR2 as SYDVKM. V gave up 8 bases and J gave up 0 bases, with 13 bases separating them. CDR3 in DNA: TGTGCCAGCGGTCCCGGGGGGCTGAACACTGAAGCTTTCTTT. Translating gives CASGPGGLNTEAFF.

This clone was seen a few times. V gene TRBV5-1 combines with J gene TRBJ2-2, with 8 bases that match TRBD1. Germline V gene lookup returns CDR1 SGHRS and CDR2 YFSETQ. There are 16 residues in the CDR3. The V gene end was trimmed by 0 bases and the J gene end by 5 bases; junction bases not matched to a gene: 6. The CDR3 sequence is CASSLGTGRGTGELFF. CDR3 sequence (DNA): TGCGCCAGCAGCTTGGGGACAGGGAGAGGTACCGGGGAGCTGTTTTTT.

V is TRBV5-1 and J is TRBJ2-3; possible D gene TRBD2, 5 bases. CDR1 is SGHRS, CDR2 YFSETQ, per germline. The CDR3 loop spans 13 amino acids. With 3 bases removed from V and 4 bases from J, the gap between germline ends came to 9 bases. CDR3 residues: CASSYRGPDTQYF. Here the CDR3 DNA reads TGCGCCAGCAGCTACCGGGGTCCAGATACGCAGTATTTT.

This clone has only a few counts. The CDR3 loop is CASSLRQSSYNEQFF. CDR3 DNA: TGTGCCAGCAGCCTAAGACAGAGCTCCTACAATGAGCAGTTCTTC. This rearrangement joins TRBV11-2 to TRBJ2-1; a possible D gene is TRBD1 (5 bases). The CDR3 runs 15 residues. CDR1 and CDR2 from the germline V gene are SGHAT and FQNNGV. V lost 5 bases, J lost 0 bases, and 11 bases lay in between. Drawing the rest from reference TRBV11-2 and TRBJ2-1, the complete variable domain is EAGVAQSPRYKIIEKRQSVAFWCNPISGHATLYWYQQILGQGPKLLIQFQNNGVVDDSQLPKDRFSAERLKGVDSTLKIQPAKLEDSAVYLCASSLRQSSYNEQFFGPGTRLTVL.

V gene TRBV15 combines with J gene TRBJ1-1; 11 nucleotides match TRBD1. Germline CDR1 reads LNHNV; CDR2 reads YYDKDF (reference sequence). The CDR3 sequence is 17 residues long. V shed 3 bases, J shed 3 bases, and the junction held 9 bases outside the gene matches. CDR3: CATSSRDRGLWDTEAFF. CDR3 DNA sequence: TGTGCCACCAGCAGCCGGGACAGGGGGTTGTGGGACACTGAAGCTTTCTTT.

The chain recombines TRBV4-1 with TRBJ1-6; D is undetermined. Germline CDR1 and CDR2: MGHRA and YSYEKL. The CDR3 sequence is 12 residues long. Trimming stripped 1 base from V and 13 bases from J, with 8 bases between. Written as DNA, the CDR3 is TGCGCCAGCAGCCAAGGGGCTTTCCCCCTCCACTTT. Amino acids: CASSQGAFPLHF.

Only a few counts were recorded for this clone. V gene TRBV11-3 combines with J gene TRBJ1-1; D perhaps matches TRBD1 (6 bases). V was trimmed by 5 bases and J by 2 bases, leaving 15 bases between them. The CDR3 runs to 15 residues. CDR1 and CDR2 from the germline V gene are SGHNT and YENEEA. The CDR3 is CASSTHQGLNTEAFF. Here the CDR3 DNA reads TGTGCCAGCAGCACACATCAGGGGTTAAACACTGAAGCTTTCTTT.

In this sample, this clone turned up a few times. This chain links TRBV9 with TRBJ2-7; no firm D call. Trimming took 4 bases from V and 3 from J, leaving 20 bases between them. The CDR3 runs 16 residues. Germline-derived CDR1 and CDR2 are SGDLS and YYNGEE. The CDR3 DNA reads as TGTGCCAGCAGCCCTAGACCCTACGAAAACCTCTACGAGCAGTACTTC. Translated, it gives CASSPRPYENLYEQYF.

This chain uses TRBV2 with TRBJ2-1; 13 positions agree with TRBD2. The CDR3 covers 17 residues. Germline V lookup: CDR1 SNHLY, CDR2 FYNNEI. V shed 3 bases and J 7 bases; nucleotides not matched to a gene: 9. The CDR3 reads CASSDLLLAGGTNEQFF. The CDR3 coding sequence is TGTGCCAGCAGTGACCTTCTACTAGCGGGGGGGACAAATGAGCAGTTCTTC.

V is TRBV27 and J is TRBJ1-2; 7 bases are shared with TRBD1. Germline V CDR1 and CDR2: MNHEY, SMNVEV (reference sequence). The CDR3 is 13 residues long. V dropped 2 bases and J dropped 7; count of bases not matched to a gene: 4. The CDR3 region is CASSLSRTGGYTF. In DNA, the CDR3 is TGTGCCAGCAGTTTAAGTAGGACAGGTGGCTACACCTTC.

This chain uses TRBV11-2 with TRBJ2-7, with D perhaps TRBD1 (6 bases). V was shortened by 5 bases and J by 6 bases, with 20 bases between the two germline ends. Germline lookup yields CDR1 SGHAT and CDR2 FQNNGV. CDR3 length equals 15 residues. In DNA form, the CDR3 reads TGTGCCAGCAGCCCATCCGGGGACAATTGGCTCGAGCAGTACTTC. This gives the protein CASSPSGDNWLEQYF.

The CDR3 loop reads CASSLTSGGVAKNIQYF. The DNA for the CDR3 is TGTGCCAGCAGTCTGACTAGCGGGGGAGTAGCCAAAAACATTCAGTACTTC. The chain links TRBV2 to TRBJ2-4; 12 bases match TRBD2. Germline lookup yields CDR1 SNHLY and CDR2 FYNNEI. V shed 5 bases, J shed 0 bases, and the junction held 5 bases outside the gene matches. This CDR3 contains 17 residues.

The rearrangement joins TRBV29-1 to TRBJ2-3, with 9 bases identical to TRBD1. CDR1 and CDR2 (germline): SQVTM, ANQGSEA. The CDR3 has 14 amino acids. V lost 5 bases and J lost 3; bases outside the gene matches: 6. Here the CDR3 reads CSVLDRGGTDTQYF. The DNA for the CDR3 is TGCAGCGTTTTGGACAGGGGTGGAACAGATACGCAGTATTTT.

This clone was found a few times. The chain joins TRBV6-6 to TRBJ2-7; D may be TRBD1 (5 bases). The germline V and J ends were trimmed by 2 bases and 0 bases, with 14 bases remaining between them. This CDR3 has 16 residues. CDR1 is MNHNY, CDR2 SVGAGI, per germline (reference sequence). The DNA of the CDR3 is TGTGCCAGCAGTTACCAAAGACAGAAATACTCCTACGAGCAGTACTTC. Translation: CASSYQRQKYSYEQYF.

J is TRBJ1-5 and V is TRBV19; TRBD1 matches 9 bases. Germline V gene data show CDR1 as LNHDA and CDR2 as SQIVND (reference sequence). The length of the CDR3 is 15 residues. The J segment lost 5 bases and the V segment lost 9 bases, leaving 11 bases of the junction unmatched. The CDR3 bases are TGTGCCAGATTACCGGGACAGGGAGCCCATCAGCCCCAGCATTTT. Protein: CARLPGQGAHQPQHF. Drawing the rest from reference TRBV19 and TRBJ1-5, the complete variable domain is DGGITQSPKYLFRKEGQNVTLSCEQNLNHDAMYWYRQDPGQGLRLIYYSQIVNDFQKGDIAEGYSVSREKKESFPLTVTSAQKNPTAFYLCARLPGQGAHQPQHFGDGTRLSIL.

The V and J genes are TRBV5-1 and TRBJ2-2, with D uncertain. V lost 4 bases to trimming and J lost 0 bases, with 10 bases between them. This CDR3 contains 15 residues. The germline CDR1 and CDR2 sequences are SGHRS and YFSETQ. The CDR3: CASSISATNTGELFF. Written as DNA, the CDR3 is TGCGCCAGCAGCATCAGCGCCACGAACACCGGGGAGCTGTTTTTT.

The rearrangement uses TRBV9 and TRBJ1-2, with a possible D match to TRBD1 (6 bases). The CDR3 is 13 amino acids. The V gene lost 0 bases and the J gene lost 4 bases, with 7 bases spanning the gap. Per the germline V gene, CDR1 is SGDLS and CDR2 is YYNGEE. The CDR3 spells CASSVGQAYGYTF. Here the CDR3 DNA reads TGTGCCAGCAGCGTAGGACAGGCCTATGGCTACACCTTC. The whole variable domain, filled in from reference TRBV9 and TRBJ1-2, reads DSGVTQTPKHLITATGQRVTLRCSPRSGDLSVYWYQQSLDQGLQFLIQYYNGEERAKGNILERFSAQQFPDLHSELNLSSLELGDSALYFCASSVGQAYGYTFGSGTRLTVV.